The 17 T cell receptor beta chains below come from one sample, sequenced in a study of cytomegalovirus exposure and HLA in healthy donors. The PCR used 60 Vbeta and 13 Jbeta primers. Assay used: immunoSEQ multiplex PCR; TCRdb lists only in-frame clones, some missing. The sample shows over 150,000 clones, under 90% of them seen only once. The specimen was PBMCs. Receptor source: a man younger than 35 in good health and CMV-seronegative.

This clone has more than one count but fewer than ten. The genes are TRBV4-1 and TRBJ2-7; unclear D gene. From germline, CDR1 is MGHRA and CDR2 YSYEKL. This CDR3 has 16 amino acids. V was trimmed by 3 bases and J by 0 bases, leaving 15 bases between them. This CDR3 is CASSHPTARNSYEQYF. CDR3 DNA sequence: TGCGCCAGCAGCCATCCCACGGCTAGAAACTCCTACGAGCAGTACTTC.

The chain carries TRBV4-2 and TRBJ2-3, with D perhaps TRBD1 (7 bases). The germline V gene encodes CDR1 LGHNA and CDR2 YNFKEQ. CDR3 length: 17 residues. Trimming took off 4 bases at V and 2 bases at J, with 19 bases between the two ends. The CDR3 loop reads CASSRDLGQRVTDTQYF. For the CDR3, the DNA is TGTGCCAGCAGCCGCGACCTGGGACAGCGGGTCACAGATACGCAGTATTTT.

The rearrangement joins TRBV19 to TRBJ2-7, with 8 bases identical to TRBD1. J lost 5 bases, V lost 3 bases, and 3 bases had no gene match. This CDR3 is 13 amino acids long. Per germline, CDR1 LNHDA and CDR2 SQIVND (reference sequence). The CDR3 DNA is TGTGCCAGTAGTATCGGACAGGGCCACGAGCAGTACTTC. Residues: CASSIGQGHEQYF.

This clone turned up a few times. CDR3 amino acids: CASSEVRLAVYNEQFF. The CDR3 DNA reads as TGTGCCAGCAGTGAAGTACGGCTAGCGGTCTACAATGAGCAGTTCTTC. This chain connects TRBV2 to TRBJ2-1, with TRBD2 identical over 7 bases. J was trimmed by 3 bases and V by 1 base; bases with no gene match: 6. There are 16 residues in the CDR3. Germline V gives CDR1 SNHLY, CDR2 FYNNEI.

The chain is built from TRBV5-1 and TRBJ1-1; perhaps TRBD1 as D (6 bases). The V gene lost 5 bases and the J gene lost 1 base, with 15 bases spanning the gap. CDR1 is SGHRS, CDR2 YFSETQ, per germline. This CDR3 spans 15 amino acids. For the CDR3, the DNA is TGCGCCAGCAGTCTTGGGGACACCGGGAACACTGAAGCTTTCTTT. Translation: CASSLGDTGNTEAFF.

The chain recombines TRBV12-5 with TRBJ2-3, with D possibly TRBD2 on 11 matching bases. The CDR3 is 20 amino acids. V lost 6 bases to trimming and J lost 5 bases, with 33 bases between them. CDR1 and CDR2 (germline): LGHNT, FRNRAP. The CDR3 DNA reads TGTGCTAGTGGGTCCGGGACAGGGGATATACTAGCGGGAGTAGGAGATACGCAGTATTTT. Its translation is CASGSGTGDILAGVGDTQYF.

The chain combines TRBV19 with TRBJ1-5; tentative D call: TRBD1 (5 bases). The CDR3 runs to 16 residues. V lost 4 bases and J lost 2, with 15 bases in between. The germline gives CDR1 LNHDA, CDR2 SQIVND (reference sequence). Here the CDR3 reads CASSTRPGGGNQPQHF. In nucleotides, the CDR3 is TGTGCCAGTAGTACTCGCCCCGGGGGAGGCAATCAGCCCCAGCATTTT.

The rearrangement links TRBV7-9 to TRBJ2-6, with 8 bases aligning to TRBD1. This CDR3 contains 18 residues. Germline assignment: CDR1 SEHNR and CDR2 FQNEAQ (reference sequence). V dropped 5 bases and J dropped 1; count of bases not matched to a gene: 10. DNA of the CDR3: TGTGCCAGCAGCCCCAGGGACAGGAGATTATCTGGGGCCAACGTCCTGACTTTC. Translating it yields CASSPRDRRLSGANVLTF. Drawing the rest from reference TRBV7-9 and TRBJ2-6, the complete variable domain is DTGVSQNPRHKITKRGQNVTFRCDPISEHNRLYWYRQTLGQGPEFLTYFQNEAQLEKSRLLSDRFSAERPKGSFSTLEIQRTEQGDSAMYLCASSPRDRRLSGANVLTFGAGSRLTVL.

The V call is TRBV30, the J call TRBJ2-7, with 7 bases aligning to TRBD2. The CDR3 contains 13 residues. CDR1 and CDR2 (germline): GTSNPN, SVGIG (reference sequence). Unmatched junction bases numbered 7, after V lost 5 bases and J lost 3 bases. The CDR3 region has the DNA TGTGCCTGGGGAAGAACGGGGGGCTACGAGCAGTACTTC. Translation gives CAWGRTGGYEQYF.

This rearrangement joins TRBV5-1 to TRBJ2-5; D possibly corresponds to TRBD1 (5 bases). Germline CDR1 is SGHRS and CDR2 is YFSETQ. Trimming left V 4 bases short and J 1 base short, with 11 bases between. This CDR3 comprises 14 residues. The CDR3 loop reads CASSPSRVQETQYF. In nucleotides, the CDR3 is TGCGCCAGCAGCCCGAGCAGGGTCCAAGAGACCCAGTACTTC.

The chain couples TRBV30 to TRBJ2-7, with D possibly being TRBD1 (6 bases). This CDR3 comprises 12 residues. V was pared by 1 base and J by 4 bases, with 8 bases between. Germline V gives CDR1 GTSNPN, CDR2 SVGIG (reference sequence). DNA of the CDR3: TGTGCCTGGAGTGAGAGGGGGTACGAGCAGTACTTC. This gives the protein CAWSERGYEQYF.

The chain carries TRBV5-1 and TRBJ2-1, with 7 positions matching TRBD1. V trimming: 4 bases; J trimming: 4 bases; junction bases outside the gene matches: 5. CDR1 is SGHRS and CDR2 is YFSETQ in the germline V gene. The CDR3 totals 14 residues. DNA for the CDR3: TGCGCCAGCAGCCTCCCGGGACAGTACAATGAGCAGTTCTTC. Translation gives CASSLPGQYNEQFF.

The chain couples TRBV6-1 to TRBJ1-1, with 12 positions matching TRBD1. The germline V gene has CDR1 MNHNS and CDR2 SASEGT. V shed 6 bases, J shed 7 bases, and the junction held 6 bases outside the gene matches. This CDR3 has 14 amino acids. For the CDR3, the DNA is TGTGCCAGCAGGTCCGGGACAGGGGGCCTTGAAGCTTTCTTT. Translating it yields CASRSGTGGLEAFF.

This clone has more than one count but fewer than ten. CDR3 protein: CASSAHRGHGSYEQYF. CDR3 bases: TGTGCCAGCAGCGCCCACAGGGGGCACGGCTCCTACGAGCAGTACTTC. The V call is TRBV6-6, the J call TRBJ2-7; 9 positions match TRBD1. The germline gives CDR1 MNHNY, CDR2 SVGAGI (reference sequence). V shed 6 bases and J 0 bases; nucleotides not matched to a gene: 9. The CDR3 extends over 16 amino acids.

This sequence joins TRBV5-4 and TRBJ2-5; no clear D. The J call may not be correct, given that the DNA end is closer to TRBJ2-7. This CDR3 contains 13 residues. The germline CDR1 and CDR2 sequences are SGHNT and YYREEE (reference sequence). DNA of the CDR3: TGTGCCAGCAGCTCCCCCCCTACCTACGAGCAGTACTTC. Translating gives CASSSPPTYEQYF.

This sequence joins TRBV7-9 and TRBJ2-4; D possibly corresponds to TRBD1 (6 bases). Trimming took off 2 bases at V and 4 bases at J, with 24 bases between the two ends. CDR3 length: 19 residues. Germline V CDR1 and CDR2: SEHNR, FQNEAQ (reference sequence). The CDR3 sequence is CASSLSQEPRQAGKNIQYF. The CDR3, as DNA: TGTGCCAGCAGCTTATCCCAAGAGCCCAGACAGGCGGGTAAAAACATTCAGTACTTC.

This clone is a singleton in its sample. The chain couples TRBV19 to TRBJ2-7; 7 bases align to TRBD1. Germline V gene sequence: CDR1 LNHDA, CDR2 SQIVND (reference sequence). J lost 4 bases, V lost 4 bases, and 7 bases had no gene match. CDR3 length: 14 amino acids. DNA of the CDR3: TGTGCCAGTAGTAGCTACGGGGACAGTTACGAGCAGTACTTC. It encodes CASSSYGDSYEQYF.